The sequence of this T cell receptor (beta chain) was determined in a study of blood T cell repertoires in COVID-19. Study-level background: The study drew acute and convalescent COVID-19 samples from the United States, Italy and Spain. Sources were T cells, B-cell-depleted T cells, or PBMCs; the material itself was cDNA or gDNA.

Source study methods: Scientists estimated how many nucleated cells there were by amplifying reference gene primers. Sequencing was performed with immunoSEQ multiplex PCR; in TCRdb, only in-frame clones are kept and a portion is missing. D and trimming were read from the DNA, whereas the V and J calls and clone size are those reported in that table. Of 120,000 or so clones listed, around 90% are singletons. The length of the CDR3 is 13 residues. V lost 3 bases to trimming and J lost 9 bases; unmatched junction nucleotides: 2. The chain links TRBV12-3 or TRBV12-4 to TRBJ1-6, with TRBD1 matching 7 bases. The source of this sequence is a man aged 50-60 years with active COVID-19. Sequencing input: peripheral blood. The CDR3 DNA sequence: TGTGCCAGCAGTTTGACAGGGCGTTCACCCCTCCACTTT. Amino acids: CASSLTGRSPLHF.